This TCR beta chain was obtained from a study of early T cells in non-severe SARS-CoV-2 infection. Across the study: Unsorted whole blood bulk RNA was sequenced, with unpaired chains.

Individual cDNA molecules each received unique molecular identifiers attached to them. TCRdb re-derived calls from the 5' RACE reads in MiXCR, one entry per CDR3 protein. The sample shows around 70,000 distinct CDR3 sequences, approximately 11% of them seen only once. V lost 6 bases to trimming and J lost 4 bases; unmatched junction nucleotides: 9. CDR1 is MNHEY, CDR2 SMNVEV, per germline (reference sequence). The CDR3 sequence is 15 residues long. The clonotype comes from an adult who was a healthcare worker with PCR-confirmed SARS-CoV-2 infection or an uninfected control (not recorded which). The chain recombines TRBV27 with TRBJ2-1, with 7 bases lining up with TRBD1. The sequenced sample was whole blood. As DNA, the CDR3 is TGTGCCAGCAGGGCCCCGGGACAGCTTTACAATGAGCAGTTCTTC. Translation gives CASRAPGQLYNEQFF.